These 32 T cell receptor beta chains were all obtained from the same sample, sequenced in a study of cytomegalovirus exposure and HLA in healthy donors (dated 2017 in TCRdb). Library preparation used the immunoSEQ multiplex PCR assay. A mixture of 60 forward primers for TCR Vbeta segments and 13 reverse primers for TCR Jbeta segments was used in the multiplex PCR. The table comes from immuneACCESS by way of TCRdb, which keeps in-frame sequences with V and J called. Part of the clones is missing from these tables; in studies checked, under half for an unresolved V gene and the rest for unknown reasons. The sample table shows approximately 200,000 clones, and 60% to 85% are seen once. Roughly 1.4% of the sample lies in the top ten. The sequencing sample was made of PBMCs. The receptors were gathered from a girl aged 10-17 years in good health and CMV-seropositive.

The chain recombines TRBV10-1 with TRBJ2-5; D might be TRBD2 (5 bases). V dropped 0 bases and J dropped 5 bases, with 10 bases sitting between them. The germline CDR1 and CDR2 sequences are WNHNN and SYGVQD (reference sequence). There are 14 residues in the CDR3. CDR3 bases: TGCGCCAGCAGTGAGTCTCTGGGCGGGGAGACCCAGTACTTC. The encoded protein is CASSESLGGETQYF.

The rearrangement links TRBV5-1 to TRBJ1-2, with TRBD1 matching over 10 bases. CDR1 is SGHRS, CDR2 YFSETQ, per germline. The CDR3 is 16 residues long. With V trimmed by 4 bases and J by 7 bases, 13 bases remained unmatched. This chain's CDR3 is CASSLEPGQGRLGYTF. The CDR3 DNA sequence: TGCGCCAGCAGCCTGGAACCGGGACAGGGGCGTCTTGGCTACACCTTC.

This clone was found a few times. The V and J genes are TRBV7-2 and TRBJ1-1; 7 bases are shared with TRBD1. Unmatched junction bases numbered 11, after V lost 5 bases and J lost 8 bases. CDR1 and CDR2 from the germline V gene are SGHTA and FQGNSA. The CDR3 runs 14 residues. The CDR3 DNA is TGTGCCAGCAGCCACGACAGGGTCGGGCTGGAAGCTTTCTTT. Protein product: CASSHDRVGLEAFF.

This clone showed up just a few times. V is TRBV5-4 and J is TRBJ2-7; D is ambiguous. CDR3 length: 13 amino acids. Deletions cut 0 bases from V and 4 bases from J, with 8 bases between. Germline values: CDR1 SGHNT, CDR2 YYREEE (reference sequence). CDR3 sequence reads: CASSLGQDYEQYF. In DNA, the CDR3 is TGTGCCAGCAGCTTGGGGCAGGATTACGAGCAGTACTTC.

The chain carries TRBV7-2 and TRBJ2-3; TRBD2 might be the D (6 bases). Deletions cut 2 bases from V and 5 bases from J, with 17 bases between. The CDR3 extends over 16 amino acids. Germline V gives CDR1 SGHTA, CDR2 FQGNSA. Here the CDR3 DNA reads TGTGCCAGCAGCTTAAAGGCTCGGGTGGGGGGAGATACGCAGTATTTT. Amino acids: CASSLKARVGGDTQYF.

The chain employs TRBV10-3 and TRBJ1-6; D is possibly TRBD1 (5 bases). V was pared by 4 bases and J by 14 bases, with 18 bases between. CDR3 length: 14 amino acids. Germline V gene lookup returns CDR1 ENHRY and CDR2 SYGVKD. The CDR3 protein is CAISVGQGIRALHF. CDR3 bases: TGTGCCATCAGTGTGGGGCAGGGTATTCGGGCCCTCCACTTT.

The chain combines TRBV5-1 with TRBJ1-1; 8 positions agree with TRBD1. The CDR3 consists of 17 residues. CDR1 SGHRS and CDR2 YFSETQ come from the germline V gene. The J segment lost 0 bases and the V segment lost 5 bases, leaving 12 bases of the junction unmatched. Here the CDR3 reads CASRAGQASLLNTEAFF. The CDR3 region has the DNA TGCGCCAGCAGGGCGGGACAGGCCAGCCTACTGAACACTGAAGCTTTCTTT.

A few counts support this clone. This CDR3 reads CASAGSSYNSPLHF. The CDR3, as DNA: TGTGCCAGCGCGGGGAGCTCCTATAATTCACCCCTCCACTTT. The rearrangement links TRBV6-5 to TRBJ1-6, with D uncertain. The germline V and J ends were trimmed by 8 bases and 0 bases, with 8 bases remaining between them. The V gene's germline CDR1 is MNHEY and CDR2 SVGAGI. The CDR3 sequence is 14 residues long.

A note on this clone: Other DNA sequences in the same sample also yield this CDR3. The chain is built from TRBV5-1 and TRBJ1-1; 7 nucleotides align to TRBD1. Germline loops: CDR1 SGHRS, CDR2 YFSETQ. This CDR3 has 14 residues. V lost 3 bases, J lost 3 bases, and 5 bases stayed unmatched. This CDR3 is CASSSAGGYTEAFF. DNA for the CDR3: TGCGCCAGCAGCTCGGCAGGGGGGTACACTGAAGCTTTCTTT.

V usage is TRBV7-2 and J usage is TRBJ2-7, with 10 bases that match TRBD1. The V gene end was trimmed by 4 bases and the J gene end by 5 bases; junction bases not matched to a gene: 11. The CDR3 has 16 residues. Germline V CDR1 and CDR2: SGHTA, FQGNSA. The DNA for the CDR3 is TGTGCCAGCAGCTCCCTCCGGGACAGGGGTCTGGACGAGCAGTACTTC. Its translation is CASSSLRDRGLDEQYF.

The J gene is TRBJ2-1, the V gene TRBV6-4, with 7 bases lining up with TRBD2. This CDR3 region has 14 residues. The J segment lost 7 bases and the V segment lost 3 bases, leaving 6 bases of the junction unmatched. Germline V lookup: CDR1 MRHNA, CDR2 SNTAGT. Here the CDR3 DNA reads TGTGCCAGCAGTGATTTCGGGGGGAATAATGAGCAGTTCTTC. Its protein is CASSDFGGNNEQFF.

The CDR3: CASSLVGQGLGTGELFF. CDR3 coding DNA: TGTGCCAGCAGTTTAGTGGGACAGGGGTTAGGCACCGGGGAGCTGTTTTTT. The rearrangement links TRBV27 to TRBJ2-2, with 10 bases identical to TRBD1. The germline V gene encodes CDR1 MNHEY and CDR2 SMNVEV (reference sequence). The ends lost 2 bases at V and 4 bases at J; junction bases unmatched: 7. This CDR3 spans 17 amino acids.

The rearrangement joins TRBV7-9 to TRBJ2-1, with 14 bases that match TRBD2. The CDR3 consists of 17 residues. Germline CDR1 and CDR2: SEHNR and FQNEAQ (reference sequence). The J segment lost 4 bases and the V segment lost 5 bases, leaving 7 bases of the junction unmatched. Here the CDR3 DNA reads TGTGCCAGCAGCCCACCCGGACTAGCGGGGGGATACAATGAGCAGTTCTTC. Protein sequence: CASSPPGLAGGYNEQFF.

The rearrangement joins TRBV4-1 to TRBJ2-5; perhaps TRBD2 as D (5 bases). This CDR3 contains 12 residues. In germline, CDR1 is MGHRA, CDR2 YSYEKL. Trimming stripped 4 bases from V and 4 bases from J, with 7 bases between. CDR3 nucleotide sequence: TGCGCCAGCAGCCTGGCGGGAGAGACCCAGTACTTC. Its protein product is CASSLAGETQYF.

This clone was observed a handful of times. The rearrangement uses TRBV4-1 and TRBJ2-3, with 7 bases aligning to TRBD2. The CDR3 consists of 15 residues. V gave up 1 base and J gave up 2 bases; unmatched junction bases: 3. Germline values: CDR1 MGHRA, CDR2 YSYEKL. As DNA, the CDR3 is TGCGCCAGCAGCCAAGGGGCGGGGGTCACAGATACGCAGTATTTT. Encoded protein: CASSQGAGVTDTQYF.

About this clone: This specimen includes other DNA sequences encoding the same CDR3. The chain uses TRBV9 and TRBJ2-5, with TRBD2 matching over 8 bases. The CDR3 loop spans 15 amino acids. The germline gives CDR1 SGDLS, CDR2 YYNGEE. V lost 0 bases, J lost 2 bases, and 3 bases stayed unmatched. As DNA, the CDR3 is TGTGCCAGCAGCGTAGCGGGGGGGCGACAAGAGACCCAGTACTTC. Encoded protein: CASSVAGGRQETQYF.

The chain uses TRBV29-1 and TRBJ2-7; D might be TRBD1 (5 bases). The CDR3 is 13 residues long. Trimming left V 3 bases short and J 2 bases short, with 11 bases between. Looked up from germline, CDR1 is SQVTM and CDR2 is ANQGSEA. The CDR3 region is CSVDTGRTYEQYF. The DNA for the CDR3 is TGCAGCGTTGATACAGGCCGGACCTACGAGCAGTACTTC.

The chain carries TRBV7-2 and TRBJ2-3; D gene ambiguous. This CDR3 has 14 residues. The V gene's germline CDR1 is SGHTA and CDR2 FQGNSA. Trimming left V 0 bases short and J 7 bases short, with 11 bases between. The CDR3 is CASSLALGSYTQYF. The CDR3, as DNA: TGTGCCAGCAGCTTAGCGCTGGGCTCTTATACGCAGTATTTT.

The chain uses TRBV7-8 and TRBJ2-3; the D gene is possibly TRBD1 (6 bases). Germline values: CDR1 SGHVS, CDR2 FQNEAQ. The CDR3 loop spans 19 amino acids. Trimming stripped 4 bases from V and 1 base from J, with 24 bases between. As DNA, the CDR3 is TGTGCCAGCAGCTCCCTCCTCAACAGGGACGGGGTCGGCACAGATACGCAGTATTTT. It is translated as CASSSLLNRDGVGTDTQYF.

The rearrangement links TRBV10-3 to TRBJ2-1; 9 bases fit TRBD2. The germline V gene encodes CDR1 ENHRY and CDR2 SYGVKD. The trim removed 0 bases at V and 3 bases at J, leaving 3 bases unmatched. This CDR3 comprises 16 residues. CDR3 sequence: CAISESPSGDYNEQFF. The CDR3 bases are TGTGCCATCAGTGAGTCCCCTAGCGGGGACTACAATGAGCAGTTCTTC.

The chain has TRBV5-1 and TRBJ2-5, with 8 bases matching TRBD1. The end of the DNA aligns better with TRBJ2-7, so the J call may be wrong. Per germline, CDR1 SGHRS and CDR2 YFSETQ. The CDR3 sequence is 14 residues long. CDR3 amino acids: CASSPDRGHYEQYF. The CDR3 DNA reads TGCGCCAGCAGCCCCGACAGGGGACACTACGAGCAGTACTTC.

This chain joins TRBV4-3 and TRBJ2-1, with D possibly TRBD2 on 7 matching bases. Looked up from germline, CDR1 is LGHNA and CDR2 is YSLEER. The CDR3 totals 16 residues. V was clipped by 0 bases and J by 7 bases, with 16 bases between them. CDR3 coding DNA: TGCGCCAGCAGCCAAGATGAGGCGGGGGCCTGGAATGAGCAGTTCTTC. It codes for CASSQDEAGAWNEQFF.

A remark on this clone: The same CDR3 also results from other DNA sequences found in this sample. This chain joins TRBV27 and TRBJ1-2; a possible D gene is TRBD1 (5 bases). This CDR3 is 13 amino acids long. Germline V gene sequence: CDR1 MNHEY, CDR2 SMNVEV (reference sequence). Trimming left V 3 bases short and J 4 bases short, with 9 bases between. As DNA, the CDR3 is TGTGCCAGCAGTTTCCCGGGGGGCTATGGCTACACCTTC. Amino acids: CASSFPGGYGYTF.

V is TRBV11-2 and J is TRBJ1-2, with D uncertain. This CDR3 is built from 16 residues. CDR1 SGHAT and CDR2 FQNNGV come from the germline V gene. The V end was cut by 5 bases, the J end by 5 bases, with 21 bases between. CDR3 sequence reads: CASSPAPTSSGYGYTF. CDR3 in DNA: TGTGCCAGCAGCCCCGCCCCGACATCCTCGGGGTATGGCTACACCTTC.

The genes are TRBV10-3 and TRBJ2-5; 10 positions agree with TRBD2. The CDR3 extends over 15 amino acids. Trimming took 2 bases from V and 5 from J; bases not matched to a gene: 5. Germline assignment: CDR1 ENHRY and CDR2 SYGVKD. The DNA of the CDR3 is TGTGCCATCAGTGAGCGAGATAGCGGGGGGGAGACCCAGTACTTC. It encodes CAISERDSGGETQYF.

This clone was detected only a few times. The sample contains more than one DNA sequence encoding this CDR3. The chain couples TRBV5-1 to TRBJ2-1; 7 positions agree with TRBD2. Germline CDR1 and CDR2: SGHRS and YFSETQ. This CDR3 contains 14 residues. The junction had 0 bases not matched to a gene; V was cut back by 0 bases and J by 3 bases. CDR3 bases: TGCGCCAGCAGCTTGGGGGGGGGCTACAATGAGCAGTTCTTC. This encodes CASSLGGGYNEQFF.

There are a few counts of this clone. V and J are TRBV5-5 and TRBJ2-7; 9 bases agree with TRBD2. This CDR3 spans 17 amino acids. Trimming took 0 bases from V and 7 from J; bases not matched to a gene: 14. Germline-derived CDR1 and CDR2 are SGHKS and YYEKEE (reference sequence). CDR3 nucleotides: TGTGCCAGCAGCTTGGCTACCCTGGGACTAGCTTCGGGAGAGCAGTACTTC. It translates to CASSLATLGLASGEQYF.

As concerns this clone: This sample includes further DNA sequences coding for the same CDR3. This chain connects TRBV5-1 to TRBJ2-1; 9 bases match TRBD2. Unmatched junction bases numbered 2, after V lost 3 bases and J lost 4 bases. Germline CDR1 is SGHRS and CDR2 is YFSETQ. The CDR3 has 14 amino acids. CDR3 nucleotide sequence: TGCGCCAGCAGCTCTGCGGGGGGGTACAATGAGCAGTTCTTC. It is translated as CASSSAGGYNEQFF.

DNA of the CDR3: TGTGCCAGCAGCGGTTGGGGCCCGAGCTCTGGAAACACCATATATTTT. Protein sequence: CASSGWGPSSGNTIYF. The J gene is TRBJ1-3, the V gene TRBV9, with TRBD1 as a possible D gene (5 bases). Germline CDR1 is SGDLS and CDR2 is YYNGEE. The CDR3 spans 16 residues. Trimming removed 3 bases from V and 0 bases from J, with 13 bases in between.

This clone was observed a handful of times. This rearrangement joins TRBV9 to TRBJ2-2; 7 bases match TRBD1. CDR3 size: 16 residues. CDR1 SGDLS and CDR2 YYNGEE come from the germline V gene. The V segment lost 3 bases and the J segment 0 bases; nucleotides outside the gene matches: 5. CDR3 sequence (DNA): TGTGCCAGCAGCGCCCGACAGGGTACGAACACCGGGGAGCTGTTTTTT. This sequence encodes CASSARQGTNTGELFF. The full variable domain, completed using reference TRBV9 and TRBJ2-2, is DSGVTQTPKHLITATGQRVTLRCSPRSGDLSVYWYQQSLDQGLQFLIQYYNGEERAKGNILERFSAQQFPDLHSELNLSSLELGDSALYFCASSARQGTNTGELFFGEGSRLTVL.

This chain connects TRBV10-3 to TRBJ2-5, with 8 bases aligning to TRBD2. V trimming: 6 bases; J trimming: 5 bases; junction bases outside the gene matches: 11. Germline values: CDR1 ENHRY, CDR2 SYGVKD. CDR3 size: 15 residues. The CDR3 sequence: CAISFGLARGETQYF. As DNA, the CDR3 is TGTGCCATCAGCTTTGGACTAGCAAGAGGGGAGACCCAGTACTTC.

In this sample, this clone turned up once. The chain combines TRBV15 with TRBJ2-6; TRBD1 is a possible D gene (5 bases). V was pared by 3 bases and J by 4 bases, with 10 bases between. CDR3 length: 15 amino acids. Per germline, CDR1 LNHNV and CDR2 YYDKDF (reference sequence). The CDR3 DNA follows: TGTGCCACCAGCAGGGGGCCCACAGGGGCCAACGTCCTGACTTTC. This gives the protein CATSRGPTGANVLTF.